A single sample is the source of the 12 T cell receptor beta chains below, sequenced in a study of identical twins. From the 5' RACE reads, TCRdb called clonotypes with MiXCR, one entry per CDR3 protein. The table has 700,000 or so distinct CDR3 sequences, around 20% seen once. These sequences were also reported in another study, on T cells expressing NK-cell markers.

The specimen was PBMCs. Every receptor here comes from a woman in her late teens or twenties in good health.

The V and J genes are TRBV12-3 or TRBV12-4 and TRBJ1-4; the match to TRBD1 covers 7 bases. There are 16 residues in the CDR3. V lost 8 bases and J lost 0; bases outside the gene matches: 9. The CDR3 is CASGQGVIATNEKLFF. The CDR3 coding sequence is TGTGCCAGCGGCCAGGGGGTGATTGCAACTAATGAAAAACTGTTTTTT.

At least ten counts were recorded for this clonotype. V gene TRBV7-9 combines with J gene TRBJ2-3; 8 nucleotides align to TRBD2. Germline V lookup: CDR1 SEHNR, CDR2 FQNEAQ (reference sequence). With 1 base clipped from V and 4 bases from J, the junction kept 7 bases outside the gene matches. The CDR3 has 16 amino acids. CDR3 sequence: CASSLVEAGVADTQYF. The CDR3 region has the DNA TGTGCCAGCAGCTTAGTAGAAGCGGGAGTGGCAGATACGCAGTATTTT.

This clonotype was seen at least ten times. One end of the junction does not line up with germline, which may come from a read error. The J gene is TRBJ2-7, the V gene TRBV20-1; 8 nucleotides match TRBD1. This CDR3 spans 12 amino acids. Per germline, CDR1 DFQATT and CDR2 SNEGSKA (reference sequence). The CDR3 DNA sequence: TGCAGTGCTAGCGGACAGGGCTTAACAAAAGCGTTC. Its protein is CSASGQGLTKAF.

This clonotype was observed at least ten times. The rearrangement joins TRBV12-3 or TRBV12-4 to TRBJ2-3; the D gene is possibly TRBD2 (5 bases). Between the trimmed V and J ends, which lost 11 bases and 5 bases, there was a span of 14 bases. This CDR3 is 12 amino acids long. CDR3 sequence reads: CASQRAGDTQYF. The DNA of the CDR3 is TGTGCCTCCCAACGGGCGGGAGATACGCAGTATTTT.

The rearrangement uses TRBV12-3 or TRBV12-4 and TRBJ2-2, with 8 bases identical to TRBD1. V was clipped by 7 bases and J by 5 bases; unmatched bases: 6. The CDR3 consists of 14 residues. The chain's CDR3 is CASTRGTGTGELFF. The CDR3 DNA sequence: TGTGCCAGCACCAGGGGGACAGGAACCGGGGAGCTGTTTTTT.

V usage is TRBV5-1 and J usage is TRBJ2-7, with D possibly being TRBD2 (6 bases). Trimming cost V 5 bases and J 0 bases, with 15 bases left between them. The CDR3 length is 15 residues. In germline, CDR1 is SGHRS, CDR2 YFSETQ. The CDR3 bases are TGCGCCAGCAGTTTTGGGGCGGGGAACTCCTACGAGCAGTACTTC. Translation: CASSFGAGNSYEQYF.

The chain employs TRBV7-2 and TRBJ2-5; no firm D call. CDR3 length equals 15 residues. The germline V gene has CDR1 SGHTA and CDR2 FQGNSA. V lost 2 bases and J lost 5, with 15 bases in between. In DNA, the CDR3 is TGTGCCAGCAGCTTAAGTGGCTTGGCCTTCGAGACCCAGTACTTC. Translated, it gives CASSLSGLAFETQYF.

V and J are TRBV5-1 and TRBJ2-5, with D perhaps TRBD1 or TRBD2 (5 bases each). The CDR3 consists of 17 residues. Germline V gives CDR1 SGHRS, CDR2 YFSETQ. Trimming cost V 0 bases and J 3 bases, with 18 bases left between them. The CDR3: CASSLVLSGTVEETQYF. The CDR3 DNA reads TGCGCCAGCAGCTTGGTTCTCTCCGGGACGGTGGAAGAGACCCAGTACTTC.

There are a few counts of this clonotype. This chain joins TRBV12-3 or TRBV12-4 and TRBJ2-1; the match to TRBD2 covers 9 bases. There are 15 residues in the CDR3. After removal of 6 bases from V and 10 bases from J, the junction contained 13 bases not matched to a gene. CDR3 in amino acids: CASSPPAGGVWEQFF. In DNA, the CDR3 is TGTGCCAGCAGCCCGCCGGCGGGAGGGGTTTGGGAGCAGTTCTTC.

This clonotype turned up a few times. The rearrangement uses TRBV10-3 and TRBJ2-3; the D gene is possibly TRBD2 (6 bases). The CDR3 is 13 residues long. The V and J ends lost 4 bases and 1 base respectively, with 6 bases between them. Germline V gives CDR1 ENHRY, CDR2 SYGVKD. The CDR3 loop reads CAISVAGTDTQYF. Here the CDR3 DNA reads TGTGCCATCAGTGTAGCGGGCACAGATACGCAGTATTTT.

This clonotype appeared a few times. The chain combines TRBV7-9 with TRBJ2-3, with 8 bases that match TRBD2. This CDR3 region has 15 residues. J was trimmed by 4 bases and V by 5 bases; bases with no gene match: 8. Germline-derived CDR1 and CDR2 are SEHNR and FQNEAQ (reference sequence). This chain's CDR3 is CASSPGGGYPDTQYF. The CDR3 DNA reads as TGTGCCAGCAGCCCAGGCGGGGGGTACCCAGATACGCAGTATTTT. Full variable domain (outside the CDR3, taken from reference TRBV7-9 and TRBJ2-3): DTGVSQNPRHKITKRGQNVTFRCDPISEHNRLYWYRQTLGQGPEFLTYFQNEAQLEKSRLLSDRFSAERPKGSFSTLEIQRTEQGDSAMYLCASSPGGGYPDTQYFGPGTRLTVL.

The table lists this clonotype with many counts. This chain joins TRBV5-6 and TRBJ2-7; 10 bases map to TRBD1. CDR1 is SGHDT and CDR2 is YYEEEE in the germline V gene. CDR3 length equals 14 residues. V shed 4 bases and J 2 bases; nucleotides not matched to a gene: 3. Written as DNA, the CDR3 is TGTGCCAGCAGCACGGGACAGGGGCCCTACGAGCAGTACTTC. Encoded protein: CASSTGQGPYEQYF.